Listed below are T cell receptor beta chains from one sample, sequenced in a study of blood T cell repertoires in COVID-19. TCRdb's table, derived via immunoSEQ multiplex PCR, lists solely in-frame clones and lacks some. Among some 260,000 clones listed, approximately 88% were seen once. Input material: peripheral blood. Receptors were obtained from a human donor in a cohort sampled during active COVID-19. The CDR3 runs from the conserved cysteine through the conserved F or W. Each record gives: V gene, J gene, CDR3 protein.

v_gene: TRBV27
j_gene: TRBJ2-7
CDR3aa: CASSLRGLGYEQYF

v_gene: TRBV11-2
j_gene: TRBJ2-7
CDR3aa: CASSLTRSGSSPYEQYF

v_gene: TRBV6-5
j_gene: TRBJ1-2
CDR3aa: CASSTAGANYGYTF

v_gene: TRBV4-3
j_gene: TRBJ2-1
CDR3aa: CASSQRGGSIYNEQFF

v_gene: TRBV2
j_gene: TRBJ2-3
CDR3aa: CASSERGPATLTSGGITGAQYF

v_gene: TRBV4-3
j_gene: TRBJ2-7
CDR3aa: CASSPSGGSYEQYF

v_gene: TRBV10-3
j_gene: TRBJ1-1
CDR3aa: CAISDPGAQNTEAFF

v_gene: TRBV6-1
j_gene: TRBJ2-5
CDR3aa: CASSDQQPGLAGEETQYF

v_gene: TRBV7-2
j_gene: TRBJ1-2
CDR3aa: CASSSPGQGGYTF

v_gene: TRBV10-3
j_gene: TRBJ1-1
CDR3aa: CAIRSGEETEAFF

v_gene: TRBV19
j_gene: TRBJ1-5
CDR3aa: CATSLTGSDQPQHF

v_gene: TRBV9
j_gene: TRBJ2-1
CDR3aa: CASSVVTSGIRANEQFF

v_gene: TRBV7-2
j_gene: TRBJ1-2
CDR3aa: CASSLSVGGGGLYGYTF

v_gene: TRBV7-2
j_gene: TRBJ1-2
CDR3aa: CASSLVTGQGAYGYTF

v_gene: TRBV3-1/TRBV3-2
j_gene: TRBJ2-3
CDR3aa: CASSPYSDTQYF

v_gene: TRBV19
j_gene: TRBJ1-2
CDR3aa: CASSMLETGQPGYTF

v_gene: TRBV4-3
j_gene: TRBJ2-7
CDR3aa: CASSQDGGTYEQYF

v_gene: TRBV6-5
j_gene: TRBJ1-1
CDR3aa: CASSYSGGTTEAFF

v_gene: TRBV5-1
j_gene: TRBJ2-7
CDR3aa: CASSPRQGAAYEQYF

v_gene: TRBV9
j_gene: TRBJ1-2
CDR3aa: CASSAFLGDGYTF

v_gene: TRBV13
j_gene: TRBJ1-1
CDR3aa: CASSHDMNTEAFF

v_gene: TRBV30
j_gene: TRBJ1-5
CDR3aa: CAWSYPGTGIGQPQHF

v_gene: TRBV11-3
j_gene: TRBJ2-7
CDR3aa: CASSARQGSYEQYF

v_gene: TRBV24-1
j_gene: TRBJ1-5
CDR3aa: CATSDNTGYSNQPQHF

v_gene: TRBV28
j_gene: TRBJ2-7
CDR3aa: CASSLLGQGSHEQYF

v_gene: TRBV15
j_gene: TRBJ2-7
CDR3aa: CATSPLGYEQYF

v_gene: TRBV4-3
j_gene: TRBJ1-5
CDR3aa: CASSQSIPGQGANQPQHF

v_gene: TRBV5-4
j_gene: TRBJ2-7
CDR3aa: CASSFEGPTTYEQYF

v_gene: TRBV11-2
j_gene: TRBJ1-1
CDR3aa: CASSLTGGRAGEAFF

v_gene: TRBV7-9
j_gene: TRBJ2-5
CDR3aa: CASSSTLSAGGQETQYF

v_gene: TRBV18
j_gene: TRBJ2-7
CDR3aa: CASSPETSGKGKQYF

v_gene: TRBV27
j_gene: TRBJ1-5
CDR3aa: CASSYGTGSNQPQHF

v_gene: TRBV4-1
j_gene: TRBJ2-7
CDR3aa: CASSQPRRGGSYEQYF

v_gene: TRBV4-3
j_gene: TRBJ2-5
CDR3aa: CASSQERWGTVDFWGTQYF

v_gene: TRBV7-6
j_gene: TRBJ1-2
CDR3aa: CASSPQDRGNGYTF

v_gene: TRBV13
j_gene: TRBJ2-7
CDR3aa: CASSLGPAYEQYF

v_gene: TRBV7-8
j_gene: TRBJ2-7
CDR3aa: CASVGGDSYEQYF

v_gene: TRBV29-1
j_gene: TRBJ2-1
CDR3aa: CSGSTGGYEQFF

v_gene: TRBV18
j_gene: TRBJ1-1
CDR3aa: CASPKQGTWSSDSEAFF

v_gene: TRBV19
j_gene: TRBJ2-7
CDR3aa: CASSTTGTTYEQYF

v_gene: TRBV6-6
j_gene: TRBJ1-5
CDR3aa: CASSKDSYSNQPQHF

v_gene: TRBV6-5
j_gene: TRBJ2-7
CDR3aa: CASNLDRAAYEQYF

v_gene: TRBV30
j_gene: TRBJ1-2
CDR3aa: CAWTRGLSNYGYTF

v_gene: TRBV30
j_gene: TRBJ1-2
CDR3aa: CAWSGGIYGYTF

v_gene: TRBV4-3
j_gene: TRBJ2-7
CDR3aa: CASSQAGTASYEQYF

v_gene: TRBV19
j_gene: TRBJ1-1
CDR3aa: CASSIGPFRRRNTEAFF

v_gene: TRBV27
j_gene: TRBJ1-1
CDR3aa: CASSLYAGGEAFF

v_gene: TRBV7-8
j_gene: TRBJ2-7
CDR3aa: CASSSKRRGATEQYF

v_gene: TRBV27
j_gene: TRBJ1-6
CDR3aa: CASSSGRAYNSPLHF

v_gene: TRBV5-1
j_gene: TRBJ2-7
CDR3aa: CASRRQVDENEQYF

v_gene: TRBV10-3
j_gene: TRBJ2-3
CDR3aa: CAISRSVGRSSADTQYF

v_gene: TRBV19
j_gene: TRBJ1-2
CDR3aa: CAIDWLGGYTF

v_gene: TRBV19
j_gene: TRBJ1-2
CDR3aa: CASSIDPGQGSRGYTF

v_gene: TRBV19
j_gene: TRBJ2-7
CDR3aa: CASRWTGAEGEQYF

v_gene: TRBV27
j_gene: TRBJ1-5
CDR3aa: CASSLSRPPSNQPQHF

v_gene: TRBV29-1
j_gene: TRBJ1-4
CDR3aa: CSAGGPEKLFF

v_gene: TRBV9
j_gene: TRBJ1-6
CDR3aa: CASSVVSGGGSPLHF

v_gene: TRBV12-3/TRBV12-4
j_gene: TRBJ1-1
CDR3aa: CASSFGQNTEAFF

v_gene: TRBV7-2
j_gene: TRBJ2-3
CDR3aa: CASSPWTSGRFTDTQYF